These 22 T cell receptor beta chains originate from one sample sequenced in a study of OX40 agonist ivuxolimab in advanced cancers. Assay used: immunoSEQ multiplex PCR; TCRdb lists only in-frame clones, some missing. The sample lists tens of thousands of clones, roughly nine tenths occurring once. The material was CD4+ or CD8+ T cells sorted from blood, obtained in a trial of the OX40 agonist ivuxolimab. The receptor source for this set is an adult with an advanced solid tumor such as melanoma, head and neck, liver or kidney cancer.

V usage is TRBV5-6 and J usage is TRBJ2-7; TRBD2 matches at 7 bases. This CDR3 has 15 amino acids. V was clipped by 0 bases and J by 3 bases; unmatched bases: 6. The V gene's germline CDR1 is SGHDT and CDR2 YYEEEE. The chain's CDR3 is CASSLDTLAVYEQYF. Here the CDR3 DNA reads TGTGCCAGCAGCTTGGATACCCTAGCGGTCTACGAGCAGTACTTC.

This rearrangement joins TRBV27 to TRBJ2-7; D is undetermined. The CDR3 contains 13 residues. Germline V gives CDR1 MNHEY, CDR2 SMNVEV (reference sequence). Trimming removed 2 bases at V and 7 bases at J, with 12 bases between. The CDR3 here is CASSLGRLGEQYF. The CDR3 DNA follows: TGTGCCAGCAGTTTAGGCAGGCTAGGGGAGCAGTACTTC.

J is TRBJ2-3 and V is TRBV13; D assignment may be TRBD1 or TRBD2 (6 bases each). The germline CDR1 and CDR2 sequences are PRHDT and FYEKMQ (reference sequence). The V end lost 5 bases, the J end lost 1 base, and 13 bases lay between the germline ends. This CDR3 comprises 15 residues. This CDR3 is CASSALEGGTDTQYF. CDR3 bases: TGTGCCAGCAGCGCCCTGGAGGGGGGCACAGATACGCAGTATTTT.

This sequence joins TRBV27 and TRBJ2-7; D is unresolved. CDR1 and CDR2 (germline): MNHEY, SMNVEV (reference sequence). The CDR3 spans 14 residues. V lost 4 bases to trimming and J lost 4 bases, with 14 bases between them. The CDR3 DNA follows: TGTGCCAGCAGTTCCACATCGACTGTGTACGAGCAGTACTTC. It translates to CASSSTSTVYEQYF.

The chain is built from TRBV6-1 and TRBJ2-3; D gene unclear. V lost 3 bases, J lost 0 bases, and 7 bases lay in between. CDR3 length: 14 amino acids. Germline assignment: CDR1 MNHNS and CDR2 SASEGT. The CDR3 nucleotides are TGTGCCAGCAGTGACGGCGGAAGCACAGATACGCAGTATTTT. As protein: CASSDGGSTDTQYF.

The chain has TRBV7-9 and TRBJ2-2; 9 nucleotides match TRBD1. The trim removed 3 bases at V and 1 base at J, leaving 6 bases unmatched. The CDR3 contains 17 residues. CDR1 is SEHNR, CDR2 FQNEAQ, per germline (reference sequence). CDR3 residues: CASSLNRDRVNTGELFF. CDR3 sequence (DNA): TGTGCCAGCAGCTTGAACCGGGACAGGGTGAACACCGGGGAGCTGTTTTTT.

The chain recombines TRBV18 with TRBJ2-7, with TRBD1 identical over 7 bases. The CDR3 sequence is 13 residues long. J gave up 3 bases and V 6 bases, and 5 bases lay outside the gene matches. Germline V gene sequence: CDR1 KGHSH, CDR2 LQKENI. CDR3 nucleotides: TGTGCCAGCTCGGGACAGCCCGACTACGAGCAGTACTTC. Translating it yields CASSGQPDYEQYF.

This clone has a single count. V gene TRBV5-7 combines with J gene TRBJ2-1, with D tentatively TRBD1 or TRBD2 (5 bases each). TRBV5-7 is assigned to the ORF class and has an uncertain function. Trimming stripped 4 bases from V and 0 bases from J, with 11 bases between. This CDR3 has 15 residues. The DNA for the CDR3 is TGTGCCAGCAGCATCCGGGACGGCTCCTACAATGAGCAGTTCTTC. Translating gives CASSIRDGSYNEQFF.

The chain carries TRBV5-1 and TRBJ1-3; 9 bases fit TRBD1. CDR3 size: 18 residues. The trim removed 4 bases at V and 2 bases at J, leaving 13 bases unmatched. Looked up from germline, CDR1 is SGHRS and CDR2 is YFSETQ. CDR3 nucleotides: TGCGCCAGCAGCCCTAGTCCGGGACAGGGATTCGCTGGAAACACCATATATTTT. This translates into CASSPSPGQGFAGNTIYF.

CDR3 loop: CASSLEVGVYGYTF. CDR3 in DNA: TGCGCCAGCAGCTTGGAGGTGGGGGTTTATGGCTACACCTTC. This chain connects TRBV5-1 to TRBJ1-2; TRBD1 is a possible D gene (5 bases). This CDR3 comprises 14 residues. V lost 0 bases to trimming and J lost 5 bases, with 11 bases between them. In germline, CDR1 is SGHRS, CDR2 YFSETQ.

The rearrangement links TRBV4-1 to TRBJ2-7, with D perhaps matching TRBD2 (5 bases). V dropped 1 base and J dropped 6 bases, with 10 bases sitting between them. Looked up from germline, CDR1 is MGHRA and CDR2 is YSYEKL. This CDR3 is 13 amino acids long. The CDR3 DNA sequence: TGCGCCAGCAGCCAAGTAGGCGGGCGCGAGCAGTACTTC. Translated: CASSQVGGREQYF.

This chain links TRBV28 with TRBJ2-1; 8 bases fit TRBD2. Germline assignment: CDR1 MDHEN and CDR2 SYDVKM. This CDR3 is 16 amino acids long. J lost 0 bases, V lost 5 bases, and 6 bases had no gene match. The CDR3 DNA sequence: TGTGCCAGCAGTGCCCGACTAGCGAGCTCCTACAATGAGCAGTTCTTC. This sequence encodes CASSARLASSYNEQFF.

This chain uses TRBV27 with TRBJ2-7, with D maybe TRBD2 (6 bases). The length of the CDR3 is 15 residues. Trimming left V 4 bases short and J 0 bases short, with 13 bases between. Germline CDR1 and CDR2: MNHEY and SMNVEV (reference sequence). CDR3 sequence reads: CASSSTGGSSYEQYF. The CDR3 DNA reads TGTGCCAGCAGTTCCACAGGAGGGAGCTCCTACGAGCAGTACTTC.

This chain uses TRBV4-1 with TRBJ2-7; 7 nucleotides line up with TRBD1. The germline gives CDR1 MGHRA, CDR2 YSYEKL. Trimming at V came to 1 base and at J to 4 bases, leaving 7 bases not matched to a gene. The CDR3 spans 15 residues. The CDR3 here is CASSQVQGQAYEQYF. The DNA of the CDR3 is TGCGCCAGCAGCCAAGTTCAAGGACAGGCTTACGAGCAGTACTTC.

This sequence joins TRBV7-9 and TRBJ1-4; TRBD1 might be the D (5 bases). Trimming left V 5 bases short and J 7 bases short, with 20 bases between. Per the germline V gene, CDR1 is SEHNR and CDR2 is FQNEAQ (reference sequence). This CDR3 is 16 amino acids long. As DNA, the CDR3 is TGTGCCAGCAGCAAAGAAGAGGGGCAGTTAGGTGAAAAACTGTTTTTT. Protein product: CASSKEEGQLGEKLFF.

The chain combines TRBV25-1 with TRBJ1-4, with D tentatively TRBD1 (5 bases). V was pared by 1 base and J by 3 bases, with 12 bases between. This CDR3 region has 16 residues. Germline V gene sequence: CDR1 MGHDK, CDR2 SYGVNS. The DNA of the CDR3 is TGTGCCAGCAGTGAATGGGGCCAGCAAGCTAATGAAAAACTGTTTTTT. It is translated as CASSEWGQQANEKLFF.

This chain links TRBV27 with TRBJ2-5, with D possibly TRBD1 on 5 matching bases. Germline V lookup: CDR1 MNHEY, CDR2 SMNVEV (reference sequence). V lost 8 bases to trimming and J lost 5 bases, with 12 bases between them. This CDR3 spans 12 amino acids. CDR3 sequence (DNA): TGTGCCAGCGGGGCGGCGCGGGAGACCCAGTACTTC. This encodes CASGAARETQYF.

V is TRBV5-4 and J is TRBJ2-7; TRBD2 matches 10 bases. Per germline, CDR1 SGHNT and CDR2 YYREEE (reference sequence). The CDR3 has 15 residues. V was clipped by 4 bases and J by 0 bases; unmatched bases: 4. CDR3 in amino acids: CASSAGTSVSYEQYF. The CDR3 coding sequence is TGTGCCAGCAGCGCGGGGACTAGCGTCTCCTACGAGCAGTACTTC.

The genes are TRBV4-3 and TRBJ1-2; no reliable D call. CDR3 length: 15 amino acids. CDR1 and CDR2 (germline): LGHNA, YSLEER. Trimming pared 1 base from V and 2 bases from J, leaving 11 bases between. The CDR3 nucleotides read TGCGCCAGCAGCCAAGGTTTCAAAGGAAACTATGGCTACACCTTC. Translating gives CASSQGFKGNYGYTF.

The J gene is TRBJ2-7, the V gene TRBV29-1; 7 bases agree with TRBD1. The V gene's germline CDR1 is SQVTM and CDR2 ANQGSEA. The length of the CDR3 is 14 residues. J was trimmed by 5 bases and V by 6 bases; bases with no gene match: 13. The CDR3 sequence: CSVQGSGTVDEQYF. For the CDR3, the DNA is TGCAGCGTCCAGGGGTCCGGGACAGTAGACGAGCAGTACTTC.

CDR3 DNA sequence: TGTGCCAGCAGCGCAACTAGCGGAGATTACAATGAGCAGTTCTTC. This translates into CASSATSGDYNEQFF. The rearrangement joins TRBV6-4 to TRBJ2-1; 8 nucleotides match TRBD2. Germline lookup yields CDR1 MRHNA and CDR2 SNTAGT. The length of the CDR3 is 15 residues. Trimming removed 6 bases from V and 4 bases from J; junction bases left unmatched: 8.

This chain connects TRBV9 to TRBJ2-3; the D gene is possibly TRBD2 (6 bases). Germline values: CDR1 SGDLS, CDR2 YYNGEE. CDR3 length: 15 residues. Trimming shortened V by 3 bases and J by 2 bases, and 13 bases separated the two germline ends. In DNA form, the CDR3 reads TGTGCCAGCAGCGCCAGCGGGCCCTCCACAGATACGCAGTATTTT. Protein: CASSASGPSTDTQYF.